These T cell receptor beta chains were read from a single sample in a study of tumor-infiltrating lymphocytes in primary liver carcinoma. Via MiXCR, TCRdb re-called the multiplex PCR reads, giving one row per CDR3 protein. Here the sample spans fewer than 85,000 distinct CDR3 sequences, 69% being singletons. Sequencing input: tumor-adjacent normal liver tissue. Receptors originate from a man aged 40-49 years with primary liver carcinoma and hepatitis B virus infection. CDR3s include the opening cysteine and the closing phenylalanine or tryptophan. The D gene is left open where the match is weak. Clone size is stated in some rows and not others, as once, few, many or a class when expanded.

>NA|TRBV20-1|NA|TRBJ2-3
TGCAGTGCTGAGACTGATACACAGTATTTT
CSAETDTQYF
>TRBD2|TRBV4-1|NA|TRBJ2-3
TGCGCTAGCAGCCGACAAAGCGGGGAGGATACGCATTATTTT
CASSRQSGEDTHYF
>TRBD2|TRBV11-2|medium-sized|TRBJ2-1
TGTGCCAGCAGCTTAGCACTAGCGGCAGATGAGCAGTTCTTC
CASSLALAADEQFF
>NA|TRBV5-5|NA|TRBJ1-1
TGTGCCAGCAGCCCTTCCCTCTTAGGAAGGGCGAACACTGACGCTTTCTTT
CASSPSLLGRANTDAFF
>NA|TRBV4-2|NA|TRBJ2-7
TGTGCCAGCAGCCAAGCAGTTAGCAGGGTTTCCTACGAGCAGTACTTC
CASSQAVSRVSYEQYF
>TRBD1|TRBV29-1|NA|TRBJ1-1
TGCGGCGTTGCAGGGGGCTGGGGGATAAACACTGAAGCTTTCTTT
CGVAGGWGINTEAFF
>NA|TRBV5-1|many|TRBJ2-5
TGCGCCAGCAGCCAACAGGGCCAGGGAGAGACCCAGTACTTC
CASSQQGQGETQYF
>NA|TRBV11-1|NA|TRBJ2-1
TGTGCCAACAGCTCAAACAGGATGAGCAGGTTGTTTAATGAGCAGTTCTTC
CANSSNRMSRLFNEQFF
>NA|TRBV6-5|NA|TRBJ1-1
TGTGCCAGCATCCCGGGCGGGGTTGGTGAAGCTTTCTTT
CASIPGGVGEAFF
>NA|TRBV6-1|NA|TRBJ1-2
TGTGCCAGCAGTGAAACGGGGCTGGACTACACCTTC
CASSETGLDYTF
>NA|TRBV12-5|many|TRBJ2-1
TGTGCTAGTGGCGACACCACAATCCTAAGCTCCTACAATGAGCAGTTCTTC
CASGDTTILSSYNEQFF
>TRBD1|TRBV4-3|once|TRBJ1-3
TGCGCCAGTAGCCAAGATGGCGGCAGGGGGTGTGGAAACACCACATATTTT
CASSQDGGRGCGNTTYF
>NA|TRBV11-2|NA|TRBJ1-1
TGTGTGAGCAGCCGAGGCAGGGCAGGGGTCTTCACTGAAGTTTTCTTT
CVSSRGRAGVFTEVFF
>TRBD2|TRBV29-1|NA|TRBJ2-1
TGCAGCGTTGAAGTCCCTAGCGGGAGATTCTCCTACAATGAGCAGTTTTTC
CSVEVPSGRFSYNEQFF
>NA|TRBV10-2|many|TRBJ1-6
TGCGCCAGCAGTGAGTCGAACTTCGGCTCACCCCTCCACTTT
CASSESNFGSPLHF
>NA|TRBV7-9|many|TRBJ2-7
TGTGCCAGCTGGGACGCTCCCTACGAGCAGTACTTC
CASWDAPYEQYF
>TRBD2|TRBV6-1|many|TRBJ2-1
TGTGCCAGCAGTGGAGGGGGGACTAGCGGGAGAAATGAGCAGTTCTTC
CASSGGGTSGRNEQFF
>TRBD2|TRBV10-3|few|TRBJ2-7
TGTACCATCAGTTTCGGTACTAGCGACTCCTACAAGCAGTACTTC
CTISFGTSDSYKQYF
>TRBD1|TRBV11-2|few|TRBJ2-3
TGTGCCAGCAGTGAACAGGGGGCAGACGCGCAGTATTTT
CASSEQGADAQYF
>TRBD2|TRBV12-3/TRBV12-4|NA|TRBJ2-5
TGTGCCAGCAGTTGGGGTCAGGGAGGGACCCAGAACTTC
CASSWGQGGTQNF
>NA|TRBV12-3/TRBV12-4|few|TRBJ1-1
TGTGCCAGCAGTTTGGTGGATAGGGACACTGAAGCTTTCTTT
CASSLVDRDTEAFF
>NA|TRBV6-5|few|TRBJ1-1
TGTGCCAGCAGTTACTCGGCACAGATGGGCACTGAAGCTTTCTTT
CASSYSAQMGTEAFF
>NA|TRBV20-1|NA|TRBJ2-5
TGCAGTGCCAGGGAGTGGCGAGAGACCCAGTACTTC
CSAREWRETQYF
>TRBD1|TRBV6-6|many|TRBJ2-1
TGTGCCAGCAGTTACGGGCAGGGGGACAATGAGCAGTTCTTC
CASSYGQGDNEQFF
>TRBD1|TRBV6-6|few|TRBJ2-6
TGTGCCAGCAGATACACTACCGGGACAGGCTGGTCTGGGACCGACGTCCTGACTTTC
CASRYTTGTGWSGTDVLTF
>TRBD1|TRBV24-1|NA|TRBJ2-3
TGTGCCACCAGTGATTCTTTAGGACAGGCAATTCTAGATACGCAGTATTTT
CATSDSLGQAILDTQYF
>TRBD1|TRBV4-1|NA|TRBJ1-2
TGCGCCAGCGCGTCGACAGGGGGAACATTGGACTATGGCTTCACCTTC
CASASTGGTLDYGFTF
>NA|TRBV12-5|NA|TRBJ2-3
TGTGCTAGTGGTTGGGGCGATACGCAGTATTTT
CASGWGDTQYF
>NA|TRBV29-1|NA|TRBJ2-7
TGTAGCGTTGCCAGATCCGGCGAGCAGAACTTC
CSVARSGEQNF
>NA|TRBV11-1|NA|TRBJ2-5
TGTGCCACCAGAGGGCAGGTGGATGTGGAGACCCAGTACTTC
CATRGQVDVETQYF
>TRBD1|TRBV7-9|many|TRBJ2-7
TGTGCCAGCAGCTTAGAAGGGGGCGGCTACGAGCAGTACTTC
CASSLEGGGYEQYF
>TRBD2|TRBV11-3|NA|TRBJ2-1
TGTGCTAGTAGCGCCGGGACTATAGAGATTAATGAGCAGTTCTTC
CASSAGTIEINEQFF
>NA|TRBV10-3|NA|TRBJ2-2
TGTGCCATTGTGGTGACAGAAGGAGGGAACACCGGGGAGCTGTTTTTT
CAIVVTEGGNTGELFF
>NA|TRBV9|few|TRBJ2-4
TGTGCCAGCAGCGTAGACAACATTCAGTACTTC
CASSVDNIQYF
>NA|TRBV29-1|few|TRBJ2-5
NA
CSVGLGAPQETQYF
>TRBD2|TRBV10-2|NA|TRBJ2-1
TGCACCAGTCAACTTCTAGCGGGAGGTTACATTGAGCAGTTCTTC
CTSQLLAGGYIEQFF